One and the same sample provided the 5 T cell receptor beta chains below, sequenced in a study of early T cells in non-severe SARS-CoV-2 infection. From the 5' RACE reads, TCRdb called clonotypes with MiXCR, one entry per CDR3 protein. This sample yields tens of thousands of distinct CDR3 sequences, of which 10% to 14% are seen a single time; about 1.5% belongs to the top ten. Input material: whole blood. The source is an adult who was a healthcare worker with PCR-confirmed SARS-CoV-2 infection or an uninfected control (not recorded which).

In DNA, the CDR3 is TGTGCCAGCAGTTTTGTCGCAGGAATGAACACTGAAGCTTTCTTT. Its translation: CASSFVAGMNTEAFF. J is TRBJ1-1 and V is TRBV28; D unclear. Trimming stripped 3 bases from V and 0 bases from J, with 11 bases between. CDR1 MDHEN and CDR2 SYDVKM come from the germline V gene. The length of the CDR3 is 15 residues.

As DNA, the CDR3 is TGTGCCAGCAGCCTGGGGGACAGCTACACCTTC. It codes for CASSLGDSYTF. The V gene is TRBV11-2, the J gene TRBJ1-2, with a possible D match to TRBD1 (6 bases). The CDR3 runs 11 residues. Germline V gives CDR1 SGHAT, CDR2 FQNNGV. Trimming shortened V by 5 bases and J by 9 bases, and 10 bases separated the two germline ends.

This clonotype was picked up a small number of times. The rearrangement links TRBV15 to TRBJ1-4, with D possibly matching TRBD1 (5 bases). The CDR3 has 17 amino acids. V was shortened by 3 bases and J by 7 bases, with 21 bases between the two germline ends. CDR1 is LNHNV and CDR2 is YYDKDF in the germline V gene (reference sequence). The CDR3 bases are TGTGCCACCAGCAGGCCAACGTACCGGGGCGCGGGTGAAAAACTGTTTTTT. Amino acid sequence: CATSRPTYRGAGEKLFF.

The chain's CDR3 is CASSKGSRIPYEQYF. CDR3 DNA sequence: TGTGCCAGCAGCAAAGGCTCCAGGATCCCCTACGAGCAGTACTTC. The rearrangement uses TRBV21-1 and TRBJ2-7. TRBV21-1 is described as a pseudogene. The CDR3 has 15 amino acids.

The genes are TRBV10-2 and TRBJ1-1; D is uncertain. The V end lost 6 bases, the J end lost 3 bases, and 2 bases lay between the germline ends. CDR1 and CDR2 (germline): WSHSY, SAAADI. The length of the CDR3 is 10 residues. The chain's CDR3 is CASRDTEAFF. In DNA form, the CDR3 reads TGCGCCAGCAGGGACACTGAAGCTTTCTTT.